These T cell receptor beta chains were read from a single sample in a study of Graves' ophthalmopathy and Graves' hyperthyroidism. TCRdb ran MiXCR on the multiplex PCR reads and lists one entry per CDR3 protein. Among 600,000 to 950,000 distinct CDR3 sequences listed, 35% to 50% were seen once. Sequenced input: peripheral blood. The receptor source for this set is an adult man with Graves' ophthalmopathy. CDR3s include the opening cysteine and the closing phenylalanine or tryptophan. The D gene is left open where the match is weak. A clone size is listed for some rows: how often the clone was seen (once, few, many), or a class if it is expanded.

CSAPSSRGLRQETQYF	TGCAGTGCCCCTTCCTCTCGGGGTTTGAGGCAAGAGACCCAGTACTTC	-	-	TRBJ2-5	TRBV20-1
CASSTGGYGYTF	TGTGCCAGCAGCACCGGAGGATATGGCTACACCTTC	-	many	TRBJ1-2	TRBV7-9
CSASGSLYEQYF	TGCAGTGCGTCCGGCTCGCTCTACGAGCAGTACTTC	-	-	TRBJ2-7	TRBV20-1
CASSRQVRGNQPQHF	TGTGCCAGTAGTCGACAGGTGAGGGGCAATCAGCCCCAGCATTTT	-	few	TRBJ1-5	TRBV19
CASSAPGTGVQETQYF	TGTGCCAGCAGCGCGCCCGGGACAGGGGTCCAAGAGACCCAGTACTTC	TRBD1	many	TRBJ2-5	TRBV7-9
CASSWTASSYNSPLHF	TGTGCCAGCAGCTGGACAGCAAGCTCCTATAATTCACCCCTCCACTTT	-	few	TRBJ1-6	TRBV5-4
CASSLDQGSTEAFF	TGTGCCAGCAGCTTAGACCAGGGGAGCACTGAAGCTTTCTTT	-	many	TRBJ1-1	TRBV11-3
CASSPRGGYTF	TGTGCCAGCAGCCCGAGGGGGGGCTACACCTTC	-	-	TRBJ1-2	TRBV7-2
CSVGRTGIYEQYF	TGCAGCGTGGGGAGGACAGGGATCTACGAGCAGTACTTC	TRBD1	-	TRBJ2-7	TRBV29-1
CASSQPTGGNQPQHF	TGCGCCAGCAGCCAACCGACAGGGGGCAATCAGCCCCAGCATTTT	TRBD1	once	TRBJ1-5	TRBV10-2
CSARDLLAGQQETQYF	TGCAGTGCTAGAGATCTGCTAGCGGGGCAGCAAGAGACCCAGTACTTC	TRBD2	-	TRBJ2-5	TRBV20-1
CVSSVSGGTLREQYF	TGTGTCAGTAGTGTGAGCGGGGGGACCTTGCGCGAGCAGTACTTC	TRBD2	-	TRBJ2-7	TRBV19
CSAFVSSGVNNSPLHF	TGCAGTGCTTTCGTGTCATCAGGGGTAAACAATTCACCCCTCCACTTT	-	many	TRBJ1-6	TRBV20-1
CASSSRTGSRQPQHF	TGTGCCAGCAGCTCACGGACAGGGAGCCGTCAGCCCCAGCATTTT	TRBD1	few	TRBJ1-5	TRBV7-2
CASSLGSGRDDKNTEAFF	TGTGCCAGCAGCTTAGGCTCCGGGAGAGATGATAAGAACACTGAAGCTTTCTTT	-	-	TRBJ1-1	TRBV13
CASRRQGGNQPQHF	TGTGCCAGCAGACGACAGGGGGGAAATCAGCCCCAGCATTTT	TRBD1	many	TRBJ1-5	TRBV24-1
CASSYGRSQETQYF	TGTGCCAGCAGCTACGGCAGATCACAAGAGACCCAGTACTTC	-	-	TRBJ2-5	TRBV5-8
CASSVVAGGTGELFF	TGTGCCAGCAGCGTAGTGGCAGGGGGAACCGGGGAGCTGTTTTTT	TRBD1	-	TRBJ2-2	TRBV9
CASSSRGNYNYGYTF	TGTGCCAGCAGCAGCCGAGGGAACTACAACTATGGCTACACCTTC	-	few	TRBJ1-2	TRBV13
CASSARTAENSPLHF	TGTGCCAGCTCAGCCCGGACGGCAGAAAATTCACCCCTCCACTTT	-	few	TRBJ1-6	TRBV12-3/TRBV12-4
CSVEDAGRNEQFF	TGCAGCGTTGAAGATGCAGGGAGGAATGAGCAGTTCTTC	-	-	TRBJ2-1	TRBV29-1
CSARRPRDSNYGYTF	TGCAGTGCTAGGAGACCTAGGGACAGTAACTATGGCTACACCTTC	TRBD1	many	TRBJ1-2	TRBV20-1
CASSLHGLAGSEQYF	TGTGCCAGCAGCTTACATGGACTAGCGGGAAGCGAGCAGTACTTC	TRBD2	many	TRBJ2-7	TRBV7-3
CSVPQTGDAPNYGYTF	TGCAGCGTTCCACAGACAGGGGACGCACCGAACTATGGCTACACCTTC	TRBD1	-	TRBJ1-2	TRBV29-1
CSAGPGADNSPLHF	TGCAGTGCTGGCCCAGGGGCAGATAATTCACCCCTCCACTTT	-	-	TRBJ1-6	TRBV20-1
CASSYLTLAGRFPDTEAFF	TGTGCCAGCAGTTATCTGACCCTGGCAGGGAGGTTTCCCGACACTGAAGCTTTCTTT	-	-	TRBJ1-1	TRBV6-5
CASRPGGGKEKLFF	TGTGCCAGCAGGCCCGGCGGGGGGAAAGAAAAACTGTTTTTT	-	once	TRBJ1-4	TRBV7-2
CATRGWTGGGYEQYF	TGTGCCACCAGAGGGTGGACAGGGGGAGGGTACGAGCAGTACTTC	TRBD1	-	TRBJ2-7	TRBV6-1
CSARDERESRSEQYF	TGCAGTGCTAGAGATGAGCGGGAGTCTCGCAGCGAGCAGTACTTC	TRBD2	-	TRBJ2-7	TRBV20-1
CASSAGLAGPQVYEQYF	TGTGCCAGCAGCGCCGGACTAGCGGGACCCCAGGTTTACGAGCAGTACTTC	TRBD2	few	TRBJ2-7	TRBV9
CASSVSQGDGTPLHF	TGTGCCAGCAGTGTATCCCAGGGTGACGGTACACCCCTCCACTTT	-	once	TRBJ1-6	TRBV2
CASSWDRHSGANVLTF	TGTGCCAGCAGCTGGGACAGACACTCTGGGGCCAACGTCCTGACTTTC	TRBD1	many	TRBJ2-6	TRBV7-8
CASSPGQGFSPLHF	TGTGCCAGTAGCCCGGGACAGGGTTTCTCACCCCTCCACTTT	TRBD1	-	TRBJ1-6	TRBV11-1
CASSFPQGVEGYTF	TGTGCCAGCAGTTTTCCACAGGGGGTAGAAGGCTACACCTTC	TRBD1	few	TRBJ1-2	TRBV10-3
CASSPDRSAYEQYF	TGTGCCAGCAGCCCCGATCGATCGGCCTACGAGCAGTACTTC	-	-	TRBJ2-7	TRBV10-3
CSVEDPRQEFPEQYF	TGCAGCGTTGAAGATCCCAGACAAGAATTCCCCGAGCAGTACTTC	-	few	TRBJ2-7	TRBV29-1
CASSGTTGAIGQPQHF	TGTGCCAGCAGTGGGACGACAGGAGCGATTGGACAGCCCCAGCATTTT	-	many	TRBJ1-5	TRBV25-1
CASSDSAGDEAFF	TGTGCCAGCAGTGATAGTGCCGGGGATGAAGCTTTCTTT	-	many	TRBJ1-1	TRBV25-1
CSARDISGKVETQYF	TGCAGTGCTAGAGATATTAGCGGGAAGGTAGAGACCCAGTACTTC	TRBD2	-	TRBJ2-5	TRBV20-1
CASSQDLPVAGSFNEQYF	TGTGCCAGCAGCCAAGATCTGCCCGTAGCGGGATCTTTCAACGAGCAGTACTTC	TRBD2	-	TRBJ2-7	TRBV4-2
CATSRDGVRGGELFF	TGTGCCACCAGCAGAGATGGGGTCCGGGGCGGGGAGCTGTTTTTT	-	-	TRBJ2-2	TRBV15
CAGSLPGTDYGYTF	TGTGCCGGCAGCTTGCCCGGGACGGACTATGGCTACACCTTC	-	-	TRBJ1-2	TRBV4-2
CANLRATNEKLFF	TGTGCTAACTTACGAGCAACTAATGAAAAACTGTTTTTT	-	-	TRBJ1-4	TRBV25-1
CATSRGSPGRETQYF	TGTGCCACCAGCAGAGGTAGTCCGGGTCGAGAGACCCAGTACTTC	-	many	TRBJ2-5	TRBV15
CSAREAGPGNTIYF	TGCAGTGCTAGAGAAGCAGGGCCTGGAAACACCATATATTTT	-	many	TRBJ1-3	TRBV20-1
CASSYGTSGSVTQYF	TGTGCCAGCAGCTACGGGACTAGCGGGAGCGTGACCCAGTACTTC	TRBD2	once	TRBJ2-5	TRBV2
CASRGRTGTGGEVNQPQHF	TGTGCCAGCCGCGGACGCACCGGGACAGGGGGCGAGGTGAATCAGCCCCAGCATTTT	TRBD1	-	TRBJ1-5	TRBV25-1
CASSFDRVDYGYTF	TGCGCCAGCAGCTTTGACAGGGTAGACTATGGCTACACCTTC	TRBD1	-	TRBJ1-2	TRBV5-1
CTSSSGQSAQDTQYF	TGCACCAGCAGTTCCGGACAGTCGGCTCAAGATACGCAGTATTTT	-	-	TRBJ2-3	TRBV10-1
CASSQDPGTGRSYTF	TGTGCCAGCAGCCAAGATCCTGGGACAGGTCGTAGCTACACCTTC	TRBD1	once	TRBJ1-2	TRBV7-6
CSASVGVNTEAFF	TGCAGTGCTAGTGTTGGGGTGAACACTGAAGCTTTCTTT	-	-	TRBJ1-1	TRBV20-1
CASSPAGLAYYEQYF	TGCGCCAGCAGCCCTGCCGGGCTAGCTTACTACGAGCAGTACTTC	-	-	TRBJ2-7	TRBV5-1
CASSWASGKNTEAFF	TGTGCCAGCAGTTGGGCCTCCGGGAAGAACACTGAAGCTTTCTTT	-	-	TRBJ1-1	TRBV25-1
CAISEDGGNWAEAFF	TGTGCCATCTCTGAGGATGGGGGGAATTGGGCTGAAGCTTTCTTT	-	many	TRBJ1-1	TRBV10-3